Detailed here is one T cell receptor (beta chain). The antigen remains undetermined. These data belong to a study of shared clonotypes between healthy human individuals. Study-level background: Donors had three CD4 naive, three CD4 memory, two CD8 naive and one CD8 memory plate apiece.

The table came from immunoSEQ multiplex PCR; TCRdb's copy has only in-frame clones and leaves some out. The sample shows 600,000 to 750,000 clones, over 55% of them seen only once. The study's findings and limits: Unshared clonotypes carried lower generation probabilities than those common to all four donors. Sequencing depth was a factor that was expected to affect clonotype sharing among donors.

This CDR3 is built from 20 residues. Trimming cost V 4 bases and J 0 bases; bases outside gene matches: 16. Germline values: CDR1 GTSNPN, CDR2 SVGIG (reference sequence). Sequenced sample: memory CD4+ T cells sorted from blood. The subset: CD45RA-negative fraction. The sequence derives from a woman under 40 in good health. The chain links TRBV30 to TRBJ1-3; 12 bases line up with TRBD1. The CDR3, as DNA: TGTGCCTGGACCAGACCGGGACAGGGGGCAACTTTCACCTCTGGAAACACCATATATTTT. Protein: CAWTRPGQGATFTSGNTIYF.